The 2 T cell receptor beta chains below come from one sample, sequenced in a study of blood T cell dynamics during melanoma immunotherapy. The method was immunoSEQ multiplex PCR; TCRdb's version includes in-frame clones alone and lacks a portion of them. This table has about 19,000 clones, nearly 90% appearing once. The time point was: week 3, after first cycle of checkpoint inhibitor. The sequences come from blood, collected from a patient treated with checkpoint blockade. The receptors here all came from a human donor with melanoma.

This clone is judged medium-sized. The V gene is TRBV7-2, the J gene TRBJ1-2; 9 bases fit TRBD1. The trim removed 5 bases at V and 8 bases at J, leaving 15 bases unmatched. The CDR3 runs to 16 residues. Germline V CDR1 and CDR2: SGHTA, FQGNSA. CDR3 residues: CASSQTGGLSEGGYTF. The DNA for the CDR3 is TGTGCCAGCAGCCAGACAGGGGGGCTCAGCGAAGGAGGCTACACCTTC.

This clone was seen a few times. V is TRBV29-1 and J is TRBJ2-7; 9 bases line up with TRBD1. The J segment lost 0 bases and the V segment lost 5 bases, leaving 5 bases of the junction unmatched. The germline CDR1 and CDR2 sequences are SQVTM and ANQGSEA. This CDR3 is 14 amino acids long. The CDR3 sequence is CSVQGQGSSYEQYF. CDR3 nucleotide sequence: TGCAGCGTTCAGGGACAGGGTAGCTCCTACGAGCAGTACTTC.